This T cell receptor (beta chain) appears in the sequencing data of a study of T cell changes during pregnancy in multiple sclerosis. This clone showed up just a few times. Generated by immunoSEQ multiplex PCR, the TCRdb table keeps only in-frame clones and is missing some. The repertoire includes 45,000 to 50,000 clones, around 94% of them detected once, and about 5.5% sits in the top ten. CDR3 length equals 15 residues. Trimming cost V 0 bases and J 5 bases; bases outside gene matches: 3. Germline CDR1 and CDR2: SGDLS and YYNGEE. This TCR was recovered from a female donor with multiple sclerosis, enrolled in a pregnancy study. The V and J genes are TRBV9 and TRBJ2-7, with 12 bases lining up with TRBD1. This material consisted of CD8+ T cells from peripheral blood mononuclear cells, taken before pregnancy. CDR3 residues: CASSVEGQGADEQYF. CDR3 sequence (DNA): TGTGCCAGCAGCGTAGAGGGACAGGGGGCCGACGAGCAGTACTTC. The full variable domain, rest sourced from reference TRBV9 and TRBJ2-7, is DSGVTQTPKHLITATGQRVTLRCSPRSGDLSVYWYQQSLDQGLQFLIQYYNGEERAKGNILERFSAQQFPDLHSELNLSSLELGDSALYFCASSVEGQGADEQYFGPGTRLTVT.